This T cell receptor (beta chain) originates from a study of T cell repertoires in cytomegalovirus infection. In the study overall: The study used recently identified HLA-C-restricted and well-studied HLA-B-restricted CMV epitopes. Carrying CMV and the relevant HLA type showed in public TCR beta signatures. Study-level points and caveats: HLA-C-restricted CMV clonotypes gave the most frequent clonotype in two of eight donors. Summed public TCR beta family frequency identified CMV carriers bearing the relevant HLA.

This clonotype was detected only a few times. The antigen remains undetermined. TCRdb passed the reads through MiXCR, listing each CDR3 protein once. The sample lists a few hundred thousand distinct CDR3 sequences; roughly 43% were seen once. The germline V gene encodes CDR1 SGHVS and CDR2 FNYEAQ. V gave up 1 base and J gave up 0 bases, with 9 bases separating them. This CDR3 contains 16 residues. The origin of this receptor is a human donor in good health (CMV status not recorded). Some clones in this sample may be carry-over from other donors' samples. The input for sequencing was cultured PBMCs, taken from culture after CMV antigen stimulation. The chain couples TRBV7-6 to TRBJ2-2, with D uncertain. DNA of the CDR3: TGTGCCAGCAGCTTAGTACCCCTTACGAACACCGGGGAGCTGTTTTTT. It translates to CASSLVPLTNTGELFF.